The T cell receptor (beta chain) under discussion was sequenced for a study of CD8 T cells in ankylosing spondylitis. Germline-derived CDR1 and CDR2 are SGDLS and YYNGEE. The CDR3 is made up of 16 amino acids. Trimming took off 4 bases at V and 1 base at J, with 18 bases between the two ends. This clonotype occurred many times. MiXCR was run by TCRdb on the 5' RACE reads, yielding one entry per CDR3 protein. This sample has tens of thousands of distinct CDR3 sequences, with 4% found just once. Material: blood, either unsorted or a sorted T cell fraction (not recorded which). This clonotype was obtained from a female donor with ankylosing spondylitis or in good health (not recorded which). The chain couples TRBV9 to TRBJ2-7; perhaps TRBD1 as D (6 bases). CDR3 in amino acids: CASSLRGSGASYEQYF. DNA of the CDR3: TGTGCCAGCAGCCTCAGAGGGTCAGGGGCTTCCTACGAGCAGTACTTC.